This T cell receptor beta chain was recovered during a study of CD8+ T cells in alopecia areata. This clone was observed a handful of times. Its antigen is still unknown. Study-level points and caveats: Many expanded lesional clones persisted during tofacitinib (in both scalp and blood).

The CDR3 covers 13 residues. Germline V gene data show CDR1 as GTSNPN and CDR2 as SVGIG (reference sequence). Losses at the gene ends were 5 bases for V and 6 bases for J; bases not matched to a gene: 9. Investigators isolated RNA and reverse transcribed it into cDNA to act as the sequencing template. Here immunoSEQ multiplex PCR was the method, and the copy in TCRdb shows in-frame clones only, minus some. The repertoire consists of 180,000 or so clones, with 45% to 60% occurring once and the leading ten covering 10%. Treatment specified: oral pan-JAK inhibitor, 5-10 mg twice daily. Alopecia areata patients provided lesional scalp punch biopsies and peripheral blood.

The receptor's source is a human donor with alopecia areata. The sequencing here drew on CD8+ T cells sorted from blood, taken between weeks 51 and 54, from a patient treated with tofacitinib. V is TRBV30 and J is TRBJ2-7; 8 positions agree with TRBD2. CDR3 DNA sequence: TGTGCCTGGTTCGGGGGGGAGGAAGGCGAGCAGTACTTC. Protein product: CAWFGGEEGEQYF. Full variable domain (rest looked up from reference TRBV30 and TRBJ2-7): SQTIHQWPATLVQPVGSPLSLECTVEGTSNPNLYWYRQAAGRGLQLLFYSVGIGQISSEVPQNLSASRPQDRQFILSSKKLLLSDSGFYLCAWFGGEEGEQYFGPGTRLTVT.